This T cell receptor beta chain was sequenced in a study of T-cell memory formation after mild COVID-19. Germline V lookup: CDR1 MGHRA, CDR2 YSYEKL. V was trimmed by 4 bases and J by 1 base, leaving 10 bases between them. The CDR3 sequence is 14 residues long. Overall study results and limits: The SARS-CoV-2 specificity of second-wave clones reaching peak at day 37 remained unverified.

Researchers used 5'RACE with constant-segment primers to make TCR alpha and TCR beta cDNA libraries that carry sample barcodes and UMIs. TCRdb re-derived calls from the 5' RACE reads in MiXCR, one entry per CDR3 protein. The sample consists of about 430,000 distinct CDR3 sequences, roughly 18% of them appearing once. As to this clonotype: The antigen is undetermined.

This chain joins TRBV4-1 and TRBJ1-1, with D uncertain. The receptor was derived from a man between 18 and 35 years old who had mild COVID-19 (a few samples of this study predate the infection). Cell type and time point are not known. The sequencing input was PBMCs or a T cell subset sorted from them (not recorded which). CDR3 nucleotide sequence: TGCGCCAGCAGCCGAAAGACTGAGAACACTGAAGCTTTCTTT. Amino acid sequence: CASSRKTENTEAFF.